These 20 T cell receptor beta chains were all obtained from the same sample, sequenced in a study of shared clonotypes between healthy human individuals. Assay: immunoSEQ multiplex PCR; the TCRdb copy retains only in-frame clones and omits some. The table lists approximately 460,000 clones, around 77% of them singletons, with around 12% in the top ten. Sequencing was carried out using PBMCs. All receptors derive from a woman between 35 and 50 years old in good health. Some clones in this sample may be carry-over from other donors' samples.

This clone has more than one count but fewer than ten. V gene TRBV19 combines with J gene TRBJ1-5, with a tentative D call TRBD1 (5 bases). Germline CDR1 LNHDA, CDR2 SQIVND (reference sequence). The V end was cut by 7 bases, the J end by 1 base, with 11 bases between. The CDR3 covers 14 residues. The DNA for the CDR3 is TGTGCCAGTAATAGGGGTGCGAGCAATCAGCCCCAGCATTTT. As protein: CASNRGASNQPQHF.

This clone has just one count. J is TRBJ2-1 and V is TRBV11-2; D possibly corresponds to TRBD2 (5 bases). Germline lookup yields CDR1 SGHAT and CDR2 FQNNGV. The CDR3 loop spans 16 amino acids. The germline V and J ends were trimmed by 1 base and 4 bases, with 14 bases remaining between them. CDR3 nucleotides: TGTGCCAGCAGCTTAGCAAGGACTGGAGGATACAATGAGCAGTTCTTC. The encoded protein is CASSLARTGGYNEQFF.

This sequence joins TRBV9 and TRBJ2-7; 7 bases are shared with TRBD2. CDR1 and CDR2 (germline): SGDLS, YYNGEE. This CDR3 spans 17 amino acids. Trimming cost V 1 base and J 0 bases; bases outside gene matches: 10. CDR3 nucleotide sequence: TGTGCCAGCAGCGTACGCGCAGGGCTAGCGGACTCCTACGAGCAGTACTTC. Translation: CASSVRAGLADSYEQYF.

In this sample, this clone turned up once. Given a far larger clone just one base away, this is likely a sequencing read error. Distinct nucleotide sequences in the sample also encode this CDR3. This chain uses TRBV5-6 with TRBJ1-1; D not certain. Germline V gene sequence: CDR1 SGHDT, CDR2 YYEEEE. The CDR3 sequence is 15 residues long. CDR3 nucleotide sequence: TGCGCCAGCAGCTTTTTAGGGTTGGAAAATACTGAAGCTTTCTTT. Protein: CASSFLGLENTEAFF.

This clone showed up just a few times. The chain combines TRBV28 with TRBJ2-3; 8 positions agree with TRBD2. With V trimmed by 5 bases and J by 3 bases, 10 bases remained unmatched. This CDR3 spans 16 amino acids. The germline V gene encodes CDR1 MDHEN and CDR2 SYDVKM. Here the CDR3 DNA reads TGTGCCAGCAGTCACCCCAGCGGGAGCAAGACAGATACGCAGTATTTT. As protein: CASSHPSGSKTDTQYF.

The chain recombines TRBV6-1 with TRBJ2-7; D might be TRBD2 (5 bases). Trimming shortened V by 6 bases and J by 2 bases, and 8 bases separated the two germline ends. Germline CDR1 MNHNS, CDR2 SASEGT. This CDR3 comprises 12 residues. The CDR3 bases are TGTGCCAGCAGGGCTAGCACCTACGAGCAGTACTTC. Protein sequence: CASRASTYEQYF.

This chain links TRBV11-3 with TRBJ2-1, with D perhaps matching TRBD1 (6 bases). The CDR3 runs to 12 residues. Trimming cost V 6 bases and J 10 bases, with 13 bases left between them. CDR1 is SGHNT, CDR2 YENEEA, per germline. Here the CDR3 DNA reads TGTGCCAGCAGTCAAGGCAGGGGAGAGCAGTTCTTC. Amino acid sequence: CASSQGRGEQFF.

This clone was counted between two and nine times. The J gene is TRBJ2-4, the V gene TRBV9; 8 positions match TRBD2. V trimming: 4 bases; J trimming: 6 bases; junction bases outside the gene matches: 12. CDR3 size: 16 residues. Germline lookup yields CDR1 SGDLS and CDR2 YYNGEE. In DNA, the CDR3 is TGTGCCAGCAGCCCGGCGGGGGGCTTTCCCGGAAACATTCAGTACTTC. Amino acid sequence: CASSPAGGFPGNIQYF.

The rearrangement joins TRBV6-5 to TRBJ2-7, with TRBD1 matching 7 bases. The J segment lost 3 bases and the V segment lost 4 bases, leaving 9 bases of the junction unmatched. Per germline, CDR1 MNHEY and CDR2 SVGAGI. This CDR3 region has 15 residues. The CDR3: CASSSPGQSNYEQYF. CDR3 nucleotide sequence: TGTGCCAGCAGTTCTCCGGGACAGTCGAACTACGAGCAGTACTTC.

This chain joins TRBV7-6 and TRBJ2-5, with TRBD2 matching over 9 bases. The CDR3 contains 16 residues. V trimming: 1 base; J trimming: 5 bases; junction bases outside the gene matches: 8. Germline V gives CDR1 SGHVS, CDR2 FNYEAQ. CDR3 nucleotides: TGTGCCAGCAGCTTAGGGCTAGCGGGATTGTCGGAGACCCAGTACTTC. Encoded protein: CASSLGLAGLSETQYF. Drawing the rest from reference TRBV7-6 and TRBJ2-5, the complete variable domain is GAGVSQSPRYKVTKRGQDVALRCDPISGHVSLYWYRQALGQGPEFLTYFNYEAQQDKSGLPNDRFSAERPEGSISTLTIQRTEQRDSAMYRCASSLGLAGLSETQYFGPGTRLLVL.

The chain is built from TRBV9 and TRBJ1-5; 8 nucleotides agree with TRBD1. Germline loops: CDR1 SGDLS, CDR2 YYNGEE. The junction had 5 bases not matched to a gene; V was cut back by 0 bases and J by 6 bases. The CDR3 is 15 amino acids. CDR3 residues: CASSVVSDRGQPQHF. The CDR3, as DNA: TGTGCCAGCAGCGTAGTATCCGACAGGGGTCAGCCCCAGCATTTT.

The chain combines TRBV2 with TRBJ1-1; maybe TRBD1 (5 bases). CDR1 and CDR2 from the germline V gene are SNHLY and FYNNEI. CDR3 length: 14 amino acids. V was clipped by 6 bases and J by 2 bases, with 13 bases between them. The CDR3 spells CASRSLRGNTEAFF. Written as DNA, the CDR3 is TGTGCCAGCAGGTCCTTAAGGGGTAACACTGAAGCTTTCTTT.

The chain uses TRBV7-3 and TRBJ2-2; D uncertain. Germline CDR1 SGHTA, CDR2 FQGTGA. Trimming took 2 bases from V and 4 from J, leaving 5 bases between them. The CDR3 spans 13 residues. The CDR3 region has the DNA TGTGCCAGCAGCTTACTAGTCACCGGGGAGCTGTTTTTT. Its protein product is CASSLLVTGELFF.

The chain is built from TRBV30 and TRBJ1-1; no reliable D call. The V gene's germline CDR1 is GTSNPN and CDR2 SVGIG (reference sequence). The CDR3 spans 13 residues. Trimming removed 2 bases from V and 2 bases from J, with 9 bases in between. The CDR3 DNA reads TGTGCCTGGAGTAAGACACCAAACACTGAAGCTTTCTTT. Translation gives CAWSKTPNTEAFF.

CDR3 DNA sequence: TGCGCCAGCAGCTCGATGAACAGGGACCACGAGCAGTACTTC. It translates to CASSSMNRDHEQYF. This chain uses TRBV5-1 with TRBJ2-7, with a tentative D call TRBD1 (6 bases). CDR3 length: 14 amino acids. Germline values: CDR1 SGHRS, CDR2 YFSETQ. Trimming took 3 bases from V and 5 from J, leaving 15 bases between them.

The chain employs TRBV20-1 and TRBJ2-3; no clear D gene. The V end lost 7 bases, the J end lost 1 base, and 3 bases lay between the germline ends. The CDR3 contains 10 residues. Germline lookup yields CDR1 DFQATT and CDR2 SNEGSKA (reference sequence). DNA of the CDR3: TGCAGTGTAGGCACAGATACGCAGTATTTT. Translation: CSVGTDTQYF.

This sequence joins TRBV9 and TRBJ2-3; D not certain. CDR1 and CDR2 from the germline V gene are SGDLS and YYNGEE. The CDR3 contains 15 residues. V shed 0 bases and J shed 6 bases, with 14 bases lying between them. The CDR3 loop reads CASSVGAREVDTQYF. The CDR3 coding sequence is TGTGCCAGCAGCGTAGGGGCCAGAGAGGTGGATACGCAGTATTTT.

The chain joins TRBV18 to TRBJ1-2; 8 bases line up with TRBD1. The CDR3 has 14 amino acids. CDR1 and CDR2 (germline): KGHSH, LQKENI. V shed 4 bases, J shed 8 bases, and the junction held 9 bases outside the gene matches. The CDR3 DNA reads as TGTGCCAGCTCACTACCGGGACAGGCGGAAGGCTACACCTTC. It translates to CASSLPGQAEGYTF.

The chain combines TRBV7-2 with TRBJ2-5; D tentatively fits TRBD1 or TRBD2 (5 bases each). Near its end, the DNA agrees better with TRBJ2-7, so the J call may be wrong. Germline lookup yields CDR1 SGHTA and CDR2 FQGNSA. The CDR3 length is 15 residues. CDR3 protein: CASRRRDHSSYEQYF. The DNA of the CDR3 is TGTGCCAGCAGGCGCCGGGACCACAGCTCCTACGAGCAGTACTTC.

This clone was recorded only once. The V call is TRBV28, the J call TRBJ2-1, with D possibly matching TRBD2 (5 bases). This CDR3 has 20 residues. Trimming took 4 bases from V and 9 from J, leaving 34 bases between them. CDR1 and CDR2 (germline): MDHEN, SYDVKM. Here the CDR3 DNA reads TGTGCCAGCAGTTCCTTCTTCAATAGAGGGCGTTCCCTATACAAGGGTGAGCAGTTCTTC. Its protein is CASSSFFNRGRSLYKGEQFF.